This TCR beta chain comes out of a study of T cell repertoires in cytomegalovirus infection (dated by TCRdb to about 2019). Some background on the complete study: The peptide stimulations were aimed at well-studied HLA-B-restricted epitopes as well as recently identified HLA-C-restricted CMV epitopes, whose presentation resists viral immunomodulation. Donor HLA type was relevant to the analysis, because carriage of CMV infection together with the matching HLA type was indicated by public TCR beta signatures.

The reads were generated on an Illumina HiSeq 1500. TCRdb reprocessing: public reads trimmed at Q25 with fastp, clones called with MiXCR, in-frame beta chains kept. Every CDR3 protein is listed once, alongside the most common genes and DNA of its rows. Recorded for this sample are around 750,000 distinct CDR3 sequences; about 30% of them occurred a single time. Over 10% of the sample rests with the top ten. This sample's treatment or condition label indicates: in vitro stimulation with specific CMV peptide epitopes to enrich CMV-specific T cells. Worth noting for this clonotype: Its antigen is unknown. No much larger clone exists at a distance of one base, and base qualities are not known.

What the study reported, not specific to this receptor: In the ex vivo response, HLA-C-restricted CMV-specific TCR beta clonotypes were dominant, and in two of eight donors the single most frequent clonotype came from this HLA-C-restricted group. Cumulative frequency of public TCR beta family members discriminated carriers of CMV infection plus the relevant HLA type in this cohort and an independent approximately 350-donor cohort.

The germline ends are 8 bases apart after V is trimmed by 2 bases and J by 0 bases. The CDR3 runs 15 amino acids, cysteine and phenylalanine included. The only DNA kept is the CDR3, 45 bases in frame from the first base. This chain is built from TRBV12-3 or TRBV12-4 and TRBJ1-3; the D gene identity is not certain. The specimen comprised cultured CD8+ T cells from PBMCs, sampled from culture after CMV antigen stimulation. This sequence was found in a human donor in good health (CMV status not recorded). Some clones in this sample may be carry-over from other donors' samples. CDR3 sequence: CASSLNTGSGNTIYF. The DNA sequence is TGTGCCAGCAGTTTAAATACCGGCTCTGGAAACACCATATATTTT.